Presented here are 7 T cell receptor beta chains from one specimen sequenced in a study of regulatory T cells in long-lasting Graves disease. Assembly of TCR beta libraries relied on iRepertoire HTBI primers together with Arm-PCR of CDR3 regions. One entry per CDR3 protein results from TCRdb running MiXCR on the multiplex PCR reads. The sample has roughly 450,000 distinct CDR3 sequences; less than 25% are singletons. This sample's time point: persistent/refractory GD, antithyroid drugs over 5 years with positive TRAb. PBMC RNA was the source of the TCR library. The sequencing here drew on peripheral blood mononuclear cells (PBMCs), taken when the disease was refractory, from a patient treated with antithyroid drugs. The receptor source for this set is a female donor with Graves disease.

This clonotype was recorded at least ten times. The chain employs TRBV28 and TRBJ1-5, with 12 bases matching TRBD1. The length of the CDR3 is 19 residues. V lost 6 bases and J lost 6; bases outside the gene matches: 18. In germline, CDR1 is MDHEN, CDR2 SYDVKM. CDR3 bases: TGTGCCAGCAGGCCCCGGGACAGGGGGCTTTATTTGGAGGTTCAGCCCCAGCATTTT. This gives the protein CASRPRDRGLYLEVQPQHF.

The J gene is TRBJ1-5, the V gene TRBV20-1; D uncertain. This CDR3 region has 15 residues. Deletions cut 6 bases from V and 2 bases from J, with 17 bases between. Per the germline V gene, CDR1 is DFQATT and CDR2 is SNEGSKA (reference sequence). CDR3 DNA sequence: TGCAGTGCCATCCGTAGGGCCCGGGGCAATCAGCCCCAGCATTTT. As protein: CSAIRRARGNQPQHF.

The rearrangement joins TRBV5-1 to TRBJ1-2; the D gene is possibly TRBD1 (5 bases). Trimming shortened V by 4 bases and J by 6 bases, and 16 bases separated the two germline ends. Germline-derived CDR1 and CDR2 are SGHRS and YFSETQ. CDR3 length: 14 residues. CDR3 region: CASSPGGGRDGYTF. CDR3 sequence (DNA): TGCGCCAGCAGCCCGGGCGGGGGACGGGATGGCTACACCTTC.

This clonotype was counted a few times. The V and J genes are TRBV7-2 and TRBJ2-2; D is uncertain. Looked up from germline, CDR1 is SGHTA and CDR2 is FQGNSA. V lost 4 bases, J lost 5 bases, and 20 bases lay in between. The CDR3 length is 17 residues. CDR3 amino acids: CASSWNVRKLGTGELFF. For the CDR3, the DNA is TGTGCCAGCAGCTGGAATGTTCGGAAGCTAGGGACCGGGGAGCTGTTTTTT.

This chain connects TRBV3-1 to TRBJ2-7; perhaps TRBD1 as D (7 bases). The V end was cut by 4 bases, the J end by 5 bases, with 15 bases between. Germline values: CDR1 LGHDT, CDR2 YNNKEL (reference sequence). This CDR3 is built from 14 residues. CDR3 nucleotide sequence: TGTGCCAGCAGCCCCCAGGGGGACTGGGACGAGCAGTACTTC. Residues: CASSPQGDWDEQYF.

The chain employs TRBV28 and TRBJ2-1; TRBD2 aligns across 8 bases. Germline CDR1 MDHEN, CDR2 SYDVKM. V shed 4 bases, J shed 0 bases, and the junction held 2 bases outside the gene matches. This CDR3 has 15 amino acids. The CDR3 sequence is CASSSAGGSYNEQFF. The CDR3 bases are TGTGCCAGCAGTTCCGCGGGAGGCTCCTACAATGAGCAGTTCTTC. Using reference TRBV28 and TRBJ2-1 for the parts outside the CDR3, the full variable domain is DVKVTQSSRYLVKRTGEKVFLECVQDMDHENMFWYRQDPGLGLRLIYFSYDVKMKEKGDIPEGYSVSREKKERFSLILESASTNQTSMYLCASSSAGGSYNEQFFGPGTRLTVL.

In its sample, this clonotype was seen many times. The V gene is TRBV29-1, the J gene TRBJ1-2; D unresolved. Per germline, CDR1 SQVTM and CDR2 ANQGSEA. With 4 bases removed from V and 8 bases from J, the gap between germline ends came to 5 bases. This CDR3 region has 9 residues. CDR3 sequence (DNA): TGCAGCGTTGCTGAGGGCTACACCTTC. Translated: CSVAEGYTF.